These T cell receptor beta chains were read from a single sample in a study of cytomegalovirus exposure and HLA in healthy donors. Libraries were prepared by immunoSEQ multiplex PCR; TCRdb keeps only in-frame clonotypes and omits some of them. The sample has tens of thousands of clones, under 80% seen once. Sequencing used PBMCs. The origin of the receptors is a woman in her fifties or sixties in good health and CMV-seropositive. The conserved cysteine and the conserved F or W are not part of the CDR3 here. Each record gives: clone size, V gene, CDR3 protein. Only some rows state a clone size, as once, few, many or a class for expanded clones.

NA | TRBV27 | ASQGAQSGGYT
NA | TRBV2 | ASTYLAGVRGETQY
NA | TRBV5-1 | ASSATGTGGIEQF
NA | TRBV12-5 | ASVLDPDRYDGELF
NA | TRBV10-3 | AISSTGTYEQY
NA | TRBV4-1 | ASSQGQINQPQH
once | TRBV11-2 | ASSLGASGWDEQF
NA | TRBV18 | ASSPGHSYGYT
NA | TRBV6-1 | ASSEPGAGDLYTEAF
few | TRBV11-2 | ASSLVLEKLF
NA | TRBV9 | ASSSRLTDTQY
NA | TRBV7-8 | ASSQWANEQF
NA | TRBV7-3 | ASSLGEYGTEAF
NA | TRBV11-2 | ASSLATRITYEQY
NA | TRBV9 | ASSVAVAGGSVTYNEQF
NA | TRBV13 | ASSLRQGASEKLF
NA | TRBV5-1 | ASSPGGEAQPQH
once | TRBV13 | ASSTGDRGSNRQY
NA | TRBV5-4 | ASRFGLIQETQY
few | TRBV19 | ASSIGTLGTGELF
NA | TRBV27 | ASSLMGQGVY
NA | TRBV30 | AWSLGTGKATGELF
few | TRBV6-1 | ASNLQGATQPQH
NA | TRBV7-3 | ASSPSMEDTEAF
NA | TRBV4-1 | ASSTRIPAVSGNTIY
NA | TRBV19 | ASSIDLLGTSSGNTIY